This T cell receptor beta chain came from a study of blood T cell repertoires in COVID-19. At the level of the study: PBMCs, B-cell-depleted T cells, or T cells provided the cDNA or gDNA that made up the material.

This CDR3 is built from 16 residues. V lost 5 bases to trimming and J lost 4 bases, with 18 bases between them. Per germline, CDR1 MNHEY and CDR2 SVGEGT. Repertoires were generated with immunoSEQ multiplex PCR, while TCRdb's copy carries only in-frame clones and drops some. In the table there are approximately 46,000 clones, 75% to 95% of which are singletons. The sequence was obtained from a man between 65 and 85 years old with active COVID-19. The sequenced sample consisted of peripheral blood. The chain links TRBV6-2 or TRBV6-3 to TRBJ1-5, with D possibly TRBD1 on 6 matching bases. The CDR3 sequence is CASSPGGRGDNQPQHF. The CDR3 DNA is TGTGCCAGCAGTCCCGGAGGCAGGGGCGATAATCAGCCCCAGCATTTT.